This TCR beta chain comes out of a study of blood T cell repertoires in COVID-19. Overall study: PBMCs, B-cell-depleted T cells, or T cells were the source of the cDNA or gDNA that made up the material.

The data were produced by immunoSEQ multiplex PCR, yet TCRdb's version contains in-frame clones alone and is incomplete. Of around 100,000 clones listed, about 80% were seen once; the top ten hold around 12%. The CDR3 is 15 residues long. CDR1 is SGHTA, CDR2 FQGNSA, per germline. The V end was cut by 4 bases, the J end by 5 bases, with 15 bases between. Sequencing input: peripheral blood. This chain uses TRBV7-2 with TRBJ2-1; D perhaps matches TRBD2 (6 bases). This TCR was sampled from a human donor in a cohort sampled during active COVID-19. The CDR3 loop is CASSSRDLTNNEQFF. CDR3 coding DNA: TGTGCCAGCAGCTCCCGGGACTTAACCAACAATGAGCAGTTCTTC.